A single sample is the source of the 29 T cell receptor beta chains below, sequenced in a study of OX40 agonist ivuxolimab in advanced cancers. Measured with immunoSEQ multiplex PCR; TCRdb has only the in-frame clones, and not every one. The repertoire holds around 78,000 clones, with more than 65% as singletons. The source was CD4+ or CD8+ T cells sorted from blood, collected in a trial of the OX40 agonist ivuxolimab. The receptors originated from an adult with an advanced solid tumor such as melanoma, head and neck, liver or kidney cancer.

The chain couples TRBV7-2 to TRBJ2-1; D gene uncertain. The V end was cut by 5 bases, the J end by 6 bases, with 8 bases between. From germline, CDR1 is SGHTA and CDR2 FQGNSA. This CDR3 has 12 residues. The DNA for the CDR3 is TGTGCCAGCAGCCCCAGCTTCAATGAGCAGTTCTTC. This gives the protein CASSPSFNEQFF.

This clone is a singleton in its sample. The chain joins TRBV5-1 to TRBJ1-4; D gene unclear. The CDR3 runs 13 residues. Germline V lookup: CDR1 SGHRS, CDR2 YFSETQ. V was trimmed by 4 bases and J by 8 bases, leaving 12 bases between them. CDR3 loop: CASSEPTVEKLFF. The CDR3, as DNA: TGCGCCAGCAGCGAGCCTACGGTAGAAAAACTGTTTTTT.

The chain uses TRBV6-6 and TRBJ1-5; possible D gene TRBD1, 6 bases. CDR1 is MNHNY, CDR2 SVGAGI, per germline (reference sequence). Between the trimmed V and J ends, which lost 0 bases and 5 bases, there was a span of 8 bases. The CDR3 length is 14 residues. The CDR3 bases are TGTGCCAGCAGTTACTCACAGGGAGATCAGCCCCAGCATTTT. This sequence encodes CASSYSQGDQPQHF.

The CDR3 loop reads CASSDLQTYSNQPQHF. In DNA form, the CDR3 reads TGTGCCAGCAGTGATTTACAGACTTATAGCAATCAGCCCCAGCATTTT. The V call is TRBV6-1, the J call TRBJ1-5; no definite D call. V was pared by 3 bases and J by 0 bases, with 12 bases between. Germline V lookup: CDR1 MNHNS, CDR2 SASEGT. CDR3 size: 16 residues.

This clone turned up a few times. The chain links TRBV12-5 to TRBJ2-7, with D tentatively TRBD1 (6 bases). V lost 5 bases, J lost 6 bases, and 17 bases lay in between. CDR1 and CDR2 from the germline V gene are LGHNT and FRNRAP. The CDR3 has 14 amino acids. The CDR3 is CASGLPRGVGEQYF. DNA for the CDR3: TGTGCTAGTGGTCTCCCCAGGGGTGTGGGCGAGCAGTACTTC.

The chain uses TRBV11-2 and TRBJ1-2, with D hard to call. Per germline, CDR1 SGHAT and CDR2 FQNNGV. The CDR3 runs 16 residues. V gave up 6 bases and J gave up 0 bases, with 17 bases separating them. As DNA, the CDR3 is TGTGCCAGCAGTCTTCTCGGTATGCAGGCTAACTATGGCTACACCTTC. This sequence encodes CASSLLGMQANYGYTF. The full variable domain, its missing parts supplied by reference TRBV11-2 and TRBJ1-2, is EAGVAQSPRYKIIEKRQSVAFWCNPISGHATLYWYQQILGQGPKLLIQFQNNGVVDDSQLPKDRFSAERLKGVDSTLKIQPAKLEDSAVYLCASSLLGMQANYGYTFGSGTRLTVV.

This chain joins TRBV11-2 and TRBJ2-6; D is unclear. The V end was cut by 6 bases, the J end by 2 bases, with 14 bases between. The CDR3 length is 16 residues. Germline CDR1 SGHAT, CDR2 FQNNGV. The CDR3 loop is CASSSPRDPGANVLTF. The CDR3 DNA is TGTGCCAGCAGTTCTCCGCGAGATCCTGGGGCCAACGTCCTGACTTTC. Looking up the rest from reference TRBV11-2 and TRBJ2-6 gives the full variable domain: EAGVAQSPRYKIIEKRQSVAFWCNPISGHATLYWYQQILGQGPKLLIQFQNNGVVDDSQLPKDRFSAERLKGVDSTLKIQPAKLEDSAVYLCASSSPRDPGANVLTFGAGSRLTVL.

In DNA form, the CDR3 reads TGCGCCAGCAGCCAAGATCTTGGCGCGCCCCATGACACCTTC. Protein: CASSQDLGAPHDTF. This chain joins TRBV4-1 and TRBJ1-2, with D unclear. The CDR3 is 14 amino acids. The germline V gene has CDR1 MGHRA and CDR2 YSYEKL. The V gene lost 0 bases and the J gene lost 12 bases, with 17 bases spanning the gap.

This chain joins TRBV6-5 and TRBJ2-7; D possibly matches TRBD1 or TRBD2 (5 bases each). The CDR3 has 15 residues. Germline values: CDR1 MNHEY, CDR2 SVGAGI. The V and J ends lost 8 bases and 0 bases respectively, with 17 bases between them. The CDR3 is CASWTGTAPSYEQYF. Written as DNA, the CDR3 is TGTGCCAGCTGGACCGGGACGGCACCCTCCTACGAGCAGTACTTC.

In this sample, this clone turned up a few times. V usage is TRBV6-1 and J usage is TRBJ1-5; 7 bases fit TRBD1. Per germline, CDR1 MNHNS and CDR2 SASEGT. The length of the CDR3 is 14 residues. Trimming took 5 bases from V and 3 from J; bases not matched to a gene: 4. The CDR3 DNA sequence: TGTGCCAGCAGTTGGGGACAGCTCAATCAGCCCCAGCATTTT. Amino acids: CASSWGQLNQPQHF.

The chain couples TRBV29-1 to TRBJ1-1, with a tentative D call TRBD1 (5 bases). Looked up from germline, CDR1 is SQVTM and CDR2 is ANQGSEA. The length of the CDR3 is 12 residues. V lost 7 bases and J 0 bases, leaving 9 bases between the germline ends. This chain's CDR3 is CSGGELNTEAFF. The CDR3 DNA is TGCAGCGGAGGGGAATTGAACACTGAAGCTTTCTTT.

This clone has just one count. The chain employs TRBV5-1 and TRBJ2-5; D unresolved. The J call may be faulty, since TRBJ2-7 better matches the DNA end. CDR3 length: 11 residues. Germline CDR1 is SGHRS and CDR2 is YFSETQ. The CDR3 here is CASSLGPEQYF. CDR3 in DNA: TGCGCCAGCAGCTTGGGGCCCGAGCAGTACTTC.

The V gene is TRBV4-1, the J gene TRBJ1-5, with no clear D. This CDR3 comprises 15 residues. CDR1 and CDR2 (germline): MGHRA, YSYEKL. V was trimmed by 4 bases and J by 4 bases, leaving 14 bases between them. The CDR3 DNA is TGCGCCAGCAGCCGAGTAGAAGAAGGGAATCAGCCCCAGCATTTT. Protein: CASSRVEEGNQPQHF.

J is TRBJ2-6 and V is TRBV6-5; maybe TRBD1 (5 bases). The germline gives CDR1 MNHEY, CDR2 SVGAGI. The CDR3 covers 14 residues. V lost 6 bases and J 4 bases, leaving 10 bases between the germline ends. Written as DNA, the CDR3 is TGTGCCAGCAGCTCAGGGCTCGGGGCCAACGTCCTGACTTTC. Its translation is CASSSGLGANVLTF.

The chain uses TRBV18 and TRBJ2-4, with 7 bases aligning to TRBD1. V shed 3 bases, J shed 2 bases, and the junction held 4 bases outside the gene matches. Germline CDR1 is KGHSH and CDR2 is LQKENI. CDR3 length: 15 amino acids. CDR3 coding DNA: TGTGCCAGCTCACCGGGGACAGATACCAAAAACATTCAGTACTTC. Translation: CASSPGTDTKNIQYF.

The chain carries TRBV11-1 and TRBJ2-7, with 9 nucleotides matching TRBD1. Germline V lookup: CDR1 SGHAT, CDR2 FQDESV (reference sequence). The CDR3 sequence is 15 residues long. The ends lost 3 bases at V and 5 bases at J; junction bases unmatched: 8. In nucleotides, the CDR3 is TGTGCCAGCAGCTTCGACAGGGACAGGGCTCACGAGCAGTACTTC. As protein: CASSFDRDRAHEQYF.

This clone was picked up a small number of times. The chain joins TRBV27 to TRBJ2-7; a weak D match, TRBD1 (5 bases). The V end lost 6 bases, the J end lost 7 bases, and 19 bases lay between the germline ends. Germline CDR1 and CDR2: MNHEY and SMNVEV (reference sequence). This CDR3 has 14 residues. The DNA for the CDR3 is TGTGCCAGCAGCATACAGGCCGACCAAACGGAGCAGTACTTC. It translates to CASSIQADQTEQYF.

DNA for the CDR3: TGTGCCAGCAGCTTCACAGGGGGTCAGCCCCAGCATTTT. Translated: CASSFTGGQPQHF. V is TRBV7-9 and J is TRBJ1-5, with TRBD1 identical over 8 bases. The V gene's germline CDR1 is SEHNR and CDR2 FQNEAQ (reference sequence). V lost 3 bases, J lost 6 bases, and 1 base stayed unmatched. There are 13 residues in the CDR3.

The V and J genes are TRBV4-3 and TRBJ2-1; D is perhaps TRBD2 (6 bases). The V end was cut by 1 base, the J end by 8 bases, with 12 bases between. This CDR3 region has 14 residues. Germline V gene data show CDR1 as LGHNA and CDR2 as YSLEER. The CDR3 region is CASSQASTGDEQFF. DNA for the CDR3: TGCGCCAGCAGCCAAGCGAGTACGGGAGATGAGCAGTTCTTC.

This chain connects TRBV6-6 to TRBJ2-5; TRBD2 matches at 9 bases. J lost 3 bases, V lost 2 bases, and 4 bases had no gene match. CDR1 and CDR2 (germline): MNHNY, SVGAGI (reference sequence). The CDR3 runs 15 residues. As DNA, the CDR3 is TGTGCCAGCAGTTACATGGCTAGCGGGGAAGAGACCCAGTACTTC. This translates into CASSYMASGEETQYF.

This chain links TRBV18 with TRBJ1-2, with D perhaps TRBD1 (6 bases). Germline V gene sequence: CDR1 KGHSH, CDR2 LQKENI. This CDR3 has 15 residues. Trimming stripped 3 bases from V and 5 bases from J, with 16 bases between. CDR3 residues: CASSPQRGLEYGYTF. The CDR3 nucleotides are TGTGCCAGCTCACCGCAGAGGGGGTTGGAATATGGCTACACCTTC.

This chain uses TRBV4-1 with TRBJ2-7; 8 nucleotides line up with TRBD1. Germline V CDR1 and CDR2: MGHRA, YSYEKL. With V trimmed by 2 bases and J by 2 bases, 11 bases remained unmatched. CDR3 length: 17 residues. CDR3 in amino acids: CASSQLGVGTGAYEQYF. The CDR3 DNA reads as TGCGCCAGCAGCCAACTAGGGGTAGGGACAGGAGCCTACGAGCAGTACTTC.

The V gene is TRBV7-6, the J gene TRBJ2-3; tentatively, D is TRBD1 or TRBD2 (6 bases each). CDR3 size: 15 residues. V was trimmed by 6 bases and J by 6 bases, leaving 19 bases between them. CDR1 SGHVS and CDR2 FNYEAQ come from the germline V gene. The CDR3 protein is CASRPTDRGPDTQYF. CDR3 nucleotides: TGTGCCAGCAGACCCACTGATCGGGGGCCCGATACGCAGTATTTT.

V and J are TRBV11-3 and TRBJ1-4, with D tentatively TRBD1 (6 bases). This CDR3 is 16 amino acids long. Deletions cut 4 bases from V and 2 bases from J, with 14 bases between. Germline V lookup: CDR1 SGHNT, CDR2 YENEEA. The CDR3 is CASSSGTRGTNEKLFF. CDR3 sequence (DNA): TGTGCCAGCAGCTCAGGGACGAGGGGGACTAATGAAAAACTGTTTTTT.

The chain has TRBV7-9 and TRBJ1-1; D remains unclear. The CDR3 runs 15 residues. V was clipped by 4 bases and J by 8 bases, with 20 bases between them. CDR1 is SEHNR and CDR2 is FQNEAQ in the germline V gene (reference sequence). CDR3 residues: CASSSSTEQTLEAFF. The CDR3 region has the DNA TGTGCCAGCAGCTCATCTACAGAGCAAACACTGGAAGCTTTCTTT. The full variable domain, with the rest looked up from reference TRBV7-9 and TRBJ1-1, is DTGVSQNPRHKITKRGQNVTFRCDPISEHNRLYWYRQTLGQGPEFLTYFQNEAQLEKSRLLSDRFSAERPKGSFSTLEIQRTEQGDSAMYLCASSSSTEQTLEAFFGQGTRLTVV.

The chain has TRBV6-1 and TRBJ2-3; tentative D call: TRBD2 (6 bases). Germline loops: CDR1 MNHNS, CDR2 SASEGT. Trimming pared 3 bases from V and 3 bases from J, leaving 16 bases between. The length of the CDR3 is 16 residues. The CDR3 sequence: CASSEGSWSGTDTQYF. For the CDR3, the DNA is TGTGCCAGCAGTGAGGGGAGCTGGAGCGGGACAGATACGCAGTATTTT.

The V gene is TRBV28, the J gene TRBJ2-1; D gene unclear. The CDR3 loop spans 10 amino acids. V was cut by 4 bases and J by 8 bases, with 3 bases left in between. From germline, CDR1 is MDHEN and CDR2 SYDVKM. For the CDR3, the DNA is TGTGCCAGCAGTTCCGATGAGCAGTTCTTC. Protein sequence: CASSSDEQFF.

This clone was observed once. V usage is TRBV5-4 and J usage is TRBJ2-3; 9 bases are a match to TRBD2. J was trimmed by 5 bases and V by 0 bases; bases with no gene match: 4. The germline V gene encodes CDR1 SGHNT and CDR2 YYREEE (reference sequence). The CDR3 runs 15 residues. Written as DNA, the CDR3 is TGTGCCAGCAGCTTGGGGGGTAGCGGGAGAGATACGCAGTATTTT. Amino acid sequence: CASSLGGSGRDTQYF.

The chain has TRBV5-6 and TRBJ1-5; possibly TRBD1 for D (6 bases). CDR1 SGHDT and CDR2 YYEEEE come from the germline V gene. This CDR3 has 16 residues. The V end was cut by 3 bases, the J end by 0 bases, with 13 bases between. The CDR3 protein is CASSWRGAGSNQPQHF. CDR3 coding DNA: TGTGCCAGCAGCTGGAGGGGGGCTGGTAGCAATCAGCCCCAGCATTTT.